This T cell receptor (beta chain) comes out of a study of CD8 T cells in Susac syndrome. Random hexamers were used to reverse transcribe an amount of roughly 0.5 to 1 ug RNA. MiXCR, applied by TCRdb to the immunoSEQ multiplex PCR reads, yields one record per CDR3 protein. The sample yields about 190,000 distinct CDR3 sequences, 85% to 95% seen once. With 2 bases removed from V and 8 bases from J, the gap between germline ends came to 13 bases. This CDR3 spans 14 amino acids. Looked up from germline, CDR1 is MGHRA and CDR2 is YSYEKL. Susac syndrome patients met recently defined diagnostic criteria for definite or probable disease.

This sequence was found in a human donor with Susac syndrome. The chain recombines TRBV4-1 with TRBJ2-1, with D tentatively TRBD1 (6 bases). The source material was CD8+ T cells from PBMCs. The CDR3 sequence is CASSQNPGDDEQFF. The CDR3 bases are TGCGCCAGCAGCCAAAATCCAGGGGACGATGAGCAGTTCTTC.